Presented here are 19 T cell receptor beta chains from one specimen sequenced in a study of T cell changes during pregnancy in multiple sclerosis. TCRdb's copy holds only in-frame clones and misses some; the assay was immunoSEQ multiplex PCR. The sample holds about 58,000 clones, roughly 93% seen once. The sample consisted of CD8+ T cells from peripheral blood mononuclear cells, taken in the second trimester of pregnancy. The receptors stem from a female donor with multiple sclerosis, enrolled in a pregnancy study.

CDR3 DNA sequence: TGTGCCAGCAGTGAGCTTATTGGACTAGCGGGAGTTTTCGGTACGCAGTATTTT. Translated: CASSELIGLAGVFGTQYF. V usage is TRBV6-1 and J usage is TRBJ2-3, with 13 positions matching TRBD2. CDR3 length: 18 residues. V was clipped by 3 bases and J by 8 bases; unmatched bases: 14. Germline V lookup: CDR1 MNHNS, CDR2 SASEGT.

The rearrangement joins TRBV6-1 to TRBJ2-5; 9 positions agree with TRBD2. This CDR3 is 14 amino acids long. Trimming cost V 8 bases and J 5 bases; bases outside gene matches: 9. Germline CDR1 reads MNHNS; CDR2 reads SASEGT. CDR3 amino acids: CASRGASGTETQYF. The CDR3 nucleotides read TGTGCCAGCCGTGGGGCTAGCGGGACCGAGACCCAGTACTTC.

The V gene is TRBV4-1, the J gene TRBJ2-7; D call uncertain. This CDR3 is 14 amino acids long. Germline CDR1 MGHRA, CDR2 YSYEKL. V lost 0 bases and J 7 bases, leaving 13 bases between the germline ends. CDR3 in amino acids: CASSQEVPSREQYF. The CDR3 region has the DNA TGCGCCAGCAGCCAAGAGGTACCCTCCAGGGAGCAGTACTTC.

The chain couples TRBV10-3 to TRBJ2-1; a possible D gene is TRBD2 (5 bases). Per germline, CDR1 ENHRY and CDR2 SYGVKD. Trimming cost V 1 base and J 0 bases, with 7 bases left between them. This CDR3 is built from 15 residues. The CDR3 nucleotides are TGTGCCATCAGTGAGTTAGGGAGCTCCTACAATGAGCAGTTCTTC. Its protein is CAISELGSSYNEQFF.

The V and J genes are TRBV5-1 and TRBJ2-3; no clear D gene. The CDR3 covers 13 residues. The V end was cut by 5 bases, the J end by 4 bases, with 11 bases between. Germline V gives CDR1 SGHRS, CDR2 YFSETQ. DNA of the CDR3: TGCGCCAGCAGTCTCGACTGGCCAGATACGCAGTATTTT. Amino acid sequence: CASSLDWPDTQYF. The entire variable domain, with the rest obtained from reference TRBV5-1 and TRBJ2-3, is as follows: KAGVTQTPRYLIKTRGQQVTLSCSPISGHRSVSWYQQTPGQGLQFLFEYFSETQRNKGNFPGRFSGRQFSNSRSEMNVSTLELGDSALYLCASSLDWPDTQYFGPGTRLTVL.

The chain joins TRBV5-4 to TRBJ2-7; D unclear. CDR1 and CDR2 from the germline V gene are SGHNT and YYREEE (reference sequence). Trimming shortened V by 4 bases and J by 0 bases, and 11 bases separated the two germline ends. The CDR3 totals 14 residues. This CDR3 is CASSPSPSSYEQYF. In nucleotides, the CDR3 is TGTGCCAGCAGCCCAAGCCCTAGCTCCTACGAGCAGTACTTC.

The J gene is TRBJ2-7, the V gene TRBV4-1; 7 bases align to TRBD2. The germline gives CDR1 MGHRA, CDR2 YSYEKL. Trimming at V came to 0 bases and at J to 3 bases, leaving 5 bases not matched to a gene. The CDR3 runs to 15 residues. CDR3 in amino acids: CASSQDETSHYEQYF. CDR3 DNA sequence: TGCGCCAGCAGCCAAGACGAGACTAGCCACTACGAGCAGTACTTC.

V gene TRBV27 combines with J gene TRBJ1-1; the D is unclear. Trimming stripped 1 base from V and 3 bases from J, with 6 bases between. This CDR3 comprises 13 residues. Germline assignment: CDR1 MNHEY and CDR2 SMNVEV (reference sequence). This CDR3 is CASSLWEDTEAFF. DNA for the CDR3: TGTGCCAGCAGTTTATGGGAGGACACTGAAGCTTTCTTT.

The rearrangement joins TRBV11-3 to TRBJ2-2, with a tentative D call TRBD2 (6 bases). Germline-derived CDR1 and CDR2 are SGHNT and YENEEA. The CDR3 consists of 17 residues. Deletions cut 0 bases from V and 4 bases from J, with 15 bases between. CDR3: CASSLEGPLGGTGELFF. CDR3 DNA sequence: TGTGCCAGCAGCTTAGAAGGGCCCTTGGGGGGCACCGGGGAGCTGTTTTTT.

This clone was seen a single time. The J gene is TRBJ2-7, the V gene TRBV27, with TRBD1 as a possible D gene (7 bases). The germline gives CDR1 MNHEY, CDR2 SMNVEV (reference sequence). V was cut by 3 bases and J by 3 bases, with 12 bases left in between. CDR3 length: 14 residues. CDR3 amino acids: CASSFGQGGYEQYF. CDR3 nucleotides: TGTGCCAGCAGTTTTGGGCAGGGGGGCTACGAGCAGTACTTC.

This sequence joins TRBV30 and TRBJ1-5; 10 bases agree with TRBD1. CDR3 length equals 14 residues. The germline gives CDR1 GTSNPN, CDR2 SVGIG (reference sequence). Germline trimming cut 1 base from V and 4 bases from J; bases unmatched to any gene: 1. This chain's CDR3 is CAWSAGQGNQPQHF. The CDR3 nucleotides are TGTGCCTGGAGTGCGGGACAGGGGAATCAGCCCCAGCATTTT.

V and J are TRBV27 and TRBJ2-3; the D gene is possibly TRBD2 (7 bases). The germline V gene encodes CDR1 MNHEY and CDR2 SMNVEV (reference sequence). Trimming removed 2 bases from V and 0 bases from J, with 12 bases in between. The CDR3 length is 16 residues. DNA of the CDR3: TGTGCCAGCAGTTTAGGGGGGGGCTATAGCACAGATACGCAGTATTTT. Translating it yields CASSLGGGYSTDTQYF.

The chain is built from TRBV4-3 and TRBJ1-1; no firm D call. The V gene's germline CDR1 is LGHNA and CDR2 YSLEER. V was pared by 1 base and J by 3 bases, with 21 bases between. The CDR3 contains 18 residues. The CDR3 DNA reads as TGCGCCAGCAGCCAAGTAGTAGGTTCTAATACTCGGGACACTGAAGCTTTCTTT. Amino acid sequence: CASSQVVGSNTRDTEAFF.

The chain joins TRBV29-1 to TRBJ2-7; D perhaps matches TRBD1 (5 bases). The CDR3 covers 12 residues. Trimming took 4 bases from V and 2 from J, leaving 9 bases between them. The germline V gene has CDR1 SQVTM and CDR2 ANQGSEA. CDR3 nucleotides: TGCAGCGTTGTCGGCAGGGCCTACGAGCAGTACTTC. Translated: CSVVGRAYEQYF.

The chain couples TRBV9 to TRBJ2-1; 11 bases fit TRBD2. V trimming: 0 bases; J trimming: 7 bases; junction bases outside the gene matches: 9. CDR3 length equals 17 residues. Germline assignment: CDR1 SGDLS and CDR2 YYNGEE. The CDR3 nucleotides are TGTGCCAGCAGCGTAGCAACTAGCGGGAGTTTCAGAAATGAGCAGTTCTTC. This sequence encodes CASSVATSGSFRNEQFF.

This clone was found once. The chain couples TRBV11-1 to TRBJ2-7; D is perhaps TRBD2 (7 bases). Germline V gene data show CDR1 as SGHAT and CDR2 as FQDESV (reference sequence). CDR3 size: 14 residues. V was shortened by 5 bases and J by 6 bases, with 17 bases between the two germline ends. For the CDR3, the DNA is TGTGCCAGCAGCCCTGGGGGGGGCTCGTTCGAGCAGTACTTC. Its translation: CASSPGGGSFEQYF.

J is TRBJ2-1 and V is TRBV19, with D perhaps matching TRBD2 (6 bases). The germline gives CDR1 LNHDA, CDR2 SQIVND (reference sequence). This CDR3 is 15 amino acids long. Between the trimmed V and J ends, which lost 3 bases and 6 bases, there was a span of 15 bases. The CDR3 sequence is CASSIVGGQLNEQFF. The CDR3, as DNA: TGTGCCAGTAGTATCGTGGGAGGACAACTCAATGAGCAGTTCTTC.

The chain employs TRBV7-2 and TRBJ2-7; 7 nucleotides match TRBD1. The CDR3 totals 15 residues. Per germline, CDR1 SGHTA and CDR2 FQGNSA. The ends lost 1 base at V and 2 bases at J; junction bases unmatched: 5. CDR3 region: CASSLGWTGAYEQYF. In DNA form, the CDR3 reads TGTGCCAGCAGCTTAGGGTGGACAGGAGCCTACGAGCAGTACTTC.

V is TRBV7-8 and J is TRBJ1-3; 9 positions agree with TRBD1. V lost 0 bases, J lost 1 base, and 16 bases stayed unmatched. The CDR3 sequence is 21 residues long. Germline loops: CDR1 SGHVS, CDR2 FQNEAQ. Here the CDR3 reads CASSLARETGGLLLSGNTIYF. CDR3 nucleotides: TGTGCCAGCAGCTTAGCGCGAGAGACAGGGGGTTTACTACTGTCTGGAAACACCATATATTTT.